A single sample gave rise to the 29 T cell receptor beta chains below, sequenced in a study of CD8 T cells in Susac syndrome. RNA totalling roughly 0.45 to 1 ug underwent reverse transcription with random hexamers. TCRdb re-called the immunoSEQ multiplex PCR reads with MiXCR, one entry per CDR3 protein. The repertoire holds 110,000 or so distinct CDR3 sequences, with less than 95% as singletons. The sequencing sample was made of CD8+ T cells from PBMCs. These receptor sequences come from a human donor in good health.

The chain couples TRBV12-3 or TRBV12-4 to TRBJ2-3; D gene ambiguous. This CDR3 is 12 amino acids long. The V gene lost 6 bases and the J gene lost 0 bases, with 4 bases spanning the gap. The CDR3 sequence: CASRGSTDTQYF. CDR3 coding DNA: TGTGCCAGCAGGGGGAGCACAGATACGCAGTATTTT.

The V call is TRBV29-1, the J call TRBJ1-1, with unresolved D. CDR1 is SQVTM and CDR2 is ANQGSEA in the germline V gene. Trimming stripped 6 bases from V and 3 bases from J, with 14 bases between. The CDR3 runs 13 residues. The CDR3 sequence is CSVELTRYTEAFF. The DNA for the CDR3 is TGCAGCGTCGAATTAACCCGGTACACTGAAGCTTTCTTT.

The CDR3: CASSADRGGETQYF. CDR3 nucleotide sequence: TGTGCCAGCAGCGCCGACCGGGGAGGGGAGACCCAGTACTTC. The chain couples TRBV7-2 to TRBJ2-5; 7 positions match TRBD2. The ends lost 5 bases at V and 5 bases at J; junction bases unmatched: 8. From germline, CDR1 is SGHTA and CDR2 FQGNSA. The CDR3 is 14 residues long.

The CDR3, as DNA: TGCAGCGTTGAGGGGATTCTCAACACTGAAGCTTTCTTT. Translation gives CSVEGILNTEAFF. This chain connects TRBV29-1 to TRBJ1-1; D gene ambiguous. In germline, CDR1 is SQVTM, CDR2 ANQGSEA. With 3 bases removed from V and 2 bases from J, the gap between germline ends came to 10 bases. The CDR3 covers 13 residues.

The V and J genes are TRBV5-8 and TRBJ2-5; 11 bases align to TRBD1. This CDR3 spans 15 amino acids. Germline CDR1 and CDR2: SGHTS and YDEGEE. V was clipped by 4 bases and J by 4 bases; unmatched bases: 6. The CDR3 spells CASSTGQGASETQYF. CDR3 DNA: TGTGCCAGCAGCACCGGACAGGGGGCATCAGAGACCCAGTACTTC.

The chain employs TRBV7-7 and TRBJ2-3, with a possible D match to TRBD2 (5 bases). The length of the CDR3 is 15 residues. Per germline, CDR1 SSHAT and CDR2 FNYEAQ (reference sequence). Trimming removed 1 base at V and 3 bases at J, with 11 bases between. The CDR3 spells CASSLGAGWTDTQYF. Here the CDR3 DNA reads TGTGCCAGCAGCTTAGGCGCGGGCTGGACAGATACGCAGTATTTT.

The chain has TRBV7-2 and TRBJ1-5; 8 nucleotides align to TRBD1. The CDR3 is made up of 18 amino acids. With V trimmed by 4 bases and J by 2 bases, 13 bases remained unmatched. CDR1 is SGHTA, CDR2 FQGNSA, per germline. CDR3 region: CASSSGLQGVTRNQPQHF. Written as DNA, the CDR3 is TGTGCCAGCAGCTCCGGGCTACAGGGGGTAACGCGCAATCAGCCCCAGCATTTT.

The chain couples TRBV7-6 to TRBJ1-5; maybe TRBD1 (5 bases). V lost 0 bases and J lost 0, with 18 bases in between. This CDR3 has 19 amino acids. Germline V gives CDR1 SGHVS, CDR2 FNYEAQ. The CDR3 spells CASSLAEGDLGYSNQPQHF. DNA of the CDR3: TGTGCCAGCAGCTTAGCGGAAGGGGACCTGGGATATAGCAATCAGCCCCAGCATTTT.

The rearrangement uses TRBV7-9 and TRBJ2-1; 8 nucleotides match TRBD2. This CDR3 has 15 amino acids. The germline V gene has CDR1 SEHNR and CDR2 FQNEAQ (reference sequence). Trimming cost V 5 bases and J 8 bases; bases outside gene matches: 11. The CDR3 DNA reads as TGTGCCAGCAGCAACCCGGGACTAGGGCGCGATGAGCAGTTCTTC. This sequence encodes CASSNPGLGRDEQFF.

The genes are TRBV2 and TRBJ2-1; a possible D gene is TRBD2 (5 bases). Trimming left V 8 bases short and J 0 bases short, with 14 bases between. This CDR3 has 15 residues. Looked up from germline, CDR1 is SNHLY and CDR2 is FYNNEI. CDR3 residues: CASSKTGSSYNEQFF. The CDR3 DNA reads as TGTGCCAGCTCCAAAACGGGGAGCTCCTACAATGAGCAGTTCTTC.

The V gene is TRBV20-1, the J gene TRBJ2-7, with TRBD2 as a possible D gene (6 bases). This CDR3 spans 14 amino acids. CDR1 and CDR2 from the germline V gene are DFQATT and SNEGSKA (reference sequence). V shed 5 bases and J shed 2 bases, with 16 bases lying between them. CDR3 sequence: CSAPAPGAAYEQYF. The DNA of the CDR3 is TGCAGTGCTCCGGCTCCGGGAGCGGCCTACGAGCAGTACTTC.

The V call is TRBV27, the J call TRBJ1-4, with 9 bases fitting TRBD1. This CDR3 contains 14 residues. Losses at the gene ends were 3 bases for V and 8 bases for J; bases not matched to a gene: 4. Germline CDR1 MNHEY, CDR2 SMNVEV (reference sequence). This CDR3 reads CASSFLGTGEKLFF. In DNA form, the CDR3 reads TGTGCCAGCAGTTTCTTAGGGACAGGGGAAAAACTGTTTTTT. The whole variable domain, filled in from reference TRBV27 and TRBJ1-4, reads EAQVTQNPRYLITVTGKKLTVTCSQNMNHEYMSWYRQDPGLGLRQIYYSMNVEVTDKGDVPEGYKVSRKEKRNFPLILESPSPNQTSLYFCASSFLGTGEKLFFGSGTQLSVL.

The chain couples TRBV19 to TRBJ1-5; TRBD1 is a possible D gene (6 bases). Germline V gene sequence: CDR1 LNHDA, CDR2 SQIVND (reference sequence). V was cut by 3 bases and J by 0 bases, with 9 bases left in between. The CDR3 length is 15 residues. The CDR3 here is CASSMGHLSNQPQHF. The DNA for the CDR3 is TGTGCCAGTAGTATGGGACACCTTAGCAATCAGCCCCAGCATTTT.

This chain uses TRBV11-1 with TRBJ2-1, with 14 positions matching TRBD2. This CDR3 is built from 16 residues. The V gene's germline CDR1 is SGHAT and CDR2 FQDESV (reference sequence). J lost 7 bases, V lost 4 bases, and 6 bases had no gene match. The DNA of the CDR3 is TGTGCCAGCAGCTCGGGACTAGCGGGAGTCATTAATGAGCAGTTCTTC. Encoded protein: CASSSGLAGVINEQFF.

The chain is built from TRBV20-1 and TRBJ1-1; no clear D gene. V lost 3 bases and J lost 7, with 12 bases in between. The CDR3 is 12 residues long. Germline V gene sequence: CDR1 DFQATT, CDR2 SNEGSKA (reference sequence). The CDR3 region has the DNA TGCAGTGCTAGGGTGCGGTCAAATGAAGCTTTCTTT. Translating it yields CSARVRSNEAFF.

V usage is TRBV6-2 or TRBV6-3 and J usage is TRBJ1-1, with D tentatively TRBD1 (5 bases). The CDR3 spans 12 residues. Germline loops: CDR1 MNHEY, CDR2 SVGEGT. V dropped 5 bases and J dropped 1 base, with 5 bases sitting between them. The CDR3 loop reads CASSRGNTEAFF. The CDR3, as DNA: TGTGCCAGCAGTAGGGGGAACACTGAAGCTTTCTTT.

The CDR3, as DNA: TGTGCCAGCAGCTTGGACAGGGGATCTGGGGCCAACGTCCTGACTTTC. Translated, it gives CASSLDRGSGANVLTF. This rearrangement joins TRBV5-6 to TRBJ2-6; 7 nucleotides align to TRBD1. Germline-derived CDR1 and CDR2 are SGHDT and YYEEEE. The CDR3 is made up of 16 amino acids. V trimming: 0 bases; J trimming: 1 base; junction bases outside the gene matches: 1.

The CDR3 nucleotides read TGTGCCAGCAGCTGGGGACAAGGGGACTCACCCCTCCACTTT. Its protein is CASSWGQGDSPLHF. This chain joins TRBV7-3 and TRBJ1-6; a weak D match, TRBD1 (6 bases). This CDR3 is 14 amino acids long. CDR1 is SGHTA, CDR2 FQGTGA, per germline. V was shortened by 4 bases and J by 10 bases, with 14 bases between the two germline ends.

Here the CDR3 DNA reads TGTGCCAGCAGCCCGCCCAACACTGAAGCTTTCTTT. Translating gives CASSPPNTEAFF. The chain has TRBV7-2 and TRBJ1-1, with no clear D. Trimming took 5 bases from V and 2 from J, leaving 6 bases between them. Per the germline V gene, CDR1 is SGHTA and CDR2 is FQGNSA. CDR3 length: 12 residues.

The chain carries TRBV29-1 and TRBJ1-1, with TRBD1 as a possible D gene (6 bases). CDR1 and CDR2 from the germline V gene are SQVTM and ANQGSEA. The CDR3 totals 16 residues. The V gene lost 6 bases and the J gene lost 2 bases, with 22 bases spanning the gap. The CDR3 reads CSVRGSGQSSNTEAFF. The CDR3 DNA follows: TGCAGCGTCCGCGGCAGCGGACAGTCAAGTAACACTGAAGCTTTCTTT.

The table lists this clonotype with a few counts. This chain connects TRBV12-3 or TRBV12-4 to TRBJ2-7; D gene unclear. The CDR3 has 14 amino acids. The V end was cut by 2 bases, the J end by 2 bases, with 10 bases between. Here the CDR3 DNA reads TGTGCCAGCAGTTTACGGGCAGGCGCCTACGAGCAGTACTTC. Its translation is CASSLRAGAYEQYF.

V usage is TRBV12-3 or TRBV12-4 and J usage is TRBJ1-1; no reliable D call. V lost 3 bases to trimming and J lost 2 bases, with 7 bases between them. The CDR3 totals 13 residues. The CDR3 DNA follows: TGTGCCAGCAGTTTCGGGCCTAACACTGAAGCTTTCTTT. This sequence encodes CASSFGPNTEAFF.

The V and J genes are TRBV3-1 and TRBJ2-1; 10 bases map to TRBD2. The CDR3 length is 15 residues. CDR1 and CDR2 (germline): LGHDT, YNNKEL (reference sequence). V shed 4 bases and J 8 bases; nucleotides not matched to a gene: 8. CDR3 protein: CASSRSGRFWDEQFF. DNA for the CDR3: TGTGCCAGCAGCCGTAGCGGGAGGTTCTGGGATGAGCAGTTCTTC.

The rearrangement links TRBV27 to TRBJ2-4; 7 bases match TRBD2. J lost 2 bases, V lost 0 bases, and 19 bases had no gene match. CDR3 length equals 21 residues. CDR1 is MNHEY, CDR2 SMNVEV, per germline (reference sequence). The CDR3 coding sequence is TGTGCCAGCAGTTTATCTTACCTCCAATGGGCGGGGGATCACTCCAAAAACATTCAGTACTTC. Its translation is CASSLSYLQWAGDHSKNIQYF.

This chain connects TRBV5-1 to TRBJ1-1; possible D gene TRBD1, 6 bases. V was pared by 2 bases and J by 4 bases, with 9 bases between. Germline V gene data show CDR1 as SGHRS and CDR2 as YFSETQ. CDR3 size: 13 residues. The CDR3 loop reads CASSFGQTTEAFF. DNA of the CDR3: TGCGCCAGCAGCTTCGGACAGACCACTGAAGCTTTCTTT. The variable domain in full, completed from reference TRBV5-1 and TRBJ1-1, reads KAGVTQTPRYLIKTRGQQVTLSCSPISGHRSVSWYQQTPGQGLQFLFEYFSETQRNKGNFPGRFSGRQFSNSRSEMNVSTLELGDSALYLCASSFGQTTEAFFGQGTRLTVV.

The rearrangement joins TRBV6-6 to TRBJ1-5; maybe TRBD1 (5 bases). The V and J ends lost 2 bases and 2 bases respectively, with 13 bases between them. Germline V gene data show CDR1 as MNHNY and CDR2 as SVGAGI (reference sequence). There are 16 residues in the CDR3. In nucleotides, the CDR3 is TGTGCCAGCAGTTACCCGGGTGGGACGCGCAATCAGCCCCAGCATTTT. This gives the protein CASSYPGGTRNQPQHF.

The chain recombines TRBV25-1 with TRBJ1-1, with 10 positions matching TRBD1. This CDR3 comprises 13 residues. Trimming cost V 5 bases and J 6 bases; bases outside gene matches: 3. CDR1 is MGHDK, CDR2 SYGVNS, per germline. The CDR3 sequence is CASSLTGGAEAFF. The DNA of the CDR3 is TGTGCCAGCAGTTTGACAGGGGGCGCTGAAGCTTTCTTT.

J is TRBJ2-1 and V is TRBV7-2, with 8 positions matching TRBD2. In germline, CDR1 is SGHTA, CDR2 FQGNSA. Trimming at V came to 2 bases and at J to 7 bases, leaving 1 base not matched to a gene. The length of the CDR3 is 13 residues. The chain's CDR3 is CASSLRGGNEQFF. CDR3 coding DNA: TGTGCCAGCAGCTTACGGGGGGGGAATGAGCAGTTCTTC. The full variable domain, with the rest looked up from reference TRBV7-2 and TRBJ2-1, is GAGVSQSPSNKVTEKGKDVELRCDPISGHTALYWYRQSLGQGLEFLIYFQGNSAPDKSGLPSDRFSAERTGGSVSTLTIQRTQQEDSAVYLCASSLRGGNEQFFGPGTRLTVL.

The V gene is TRBV7-2, the J gene TRBJ1-2; D is unresolved. V gave up 8 bases and J gave up 2 bases, with 12 bases separating them. This CDR3 region has 13 residues. CDR1 and CDR2 (germline): SGHTA, FQGNSA. CDR3 amino acids: CASAAGPNYGYTF. The CDR3 DNA is TGTGCCAGCGCCGCGGGCCCCAACTATGGCTACACCTTC.